This T cell receptor (beta chain) was captured by sequencing in a study of human T cells and chemical hapten exposure. About the research overall: Minor pooled library volume differences mainly drove per-sample TCR yield variation.

CDR1 is SGHVS and CDR2 is FNYEAQ in the germline V gene. Deletions cut 5 bases from V and 0 bases from J, with 6 bases between. The CDR3 is 13 amino acids. Broader study findings: All donors were alopecia patients, so their immunity may differ from that of healthy people. DPC sensitization produced no change in TCRs with frequency above 1 in 1000.

Time point indicated: patch test 3, about 24 weeks after DPC sensitization. Documented treatment: therapeutic diphenylcyclopropenone sensitization with weekly scalp DPC. TCRdb analysed the RACE reads with MiXCR anew, one entry per CDR3 protein. The sample gives roughly 90,000 distinct CDR3 sequences, 11% of which show up once; 0.8% to 1.2% is in the top ten. This clonotype was seen repeatedly, ten times or more. No antigen is known for it. The sample was whole blood, taken in connection with sensitization to the hapten diphenylcyclopropenone (DPC). The J gene is TRBJ2-3, the V gene TRBV7-6; D is undetermined. The TCR was taken from a woman in her twenties or thirties with alopecia areata. Some clones in this sample may be carry-over from other donors' samples. In nucleotides, the CDR3 is TGTGCCAGCAGCCAACGGAGCACAGATACGCAGTATTTT. This translates into CASSQRSTDTQYF.